The 28 T cell receptor beta chains given below trace back to one sample, sequenced in a study of blood T cell repertoires in COVID-19. Clones were read by immunoSEQ multiplex PCR, and TCRdb kept only the in-frame ones, dropping some. The sample includes fewer than 200,000 clones, roughly four fifths seen only once; the top ten take approximately 8%. Sequenced: peripheral blood. Receptors were obtained from a woman in her seventies with COVID-19, enrolled during active disease.

The genes are TRBV7-2 and TRBJ2-1; tentatively, D is TRBD1 (6 bases). Per germline, CDR1 SGHTA and CDR2 FQGNSA. The CDR3 runs to 15 residues. Trimming cost V 5 bases and J 9 bases, with 20 bases left between them. CDR3 sequence (DNA): TGTGCCAGCAGCCCCGGACAGTTGAGGATGGGTGAGCAGTTCTTC. Translated, it gives CASSPGQLRMGEQFF.

The chain links TRBV3-1 (or the pseudogene TRBV3-2) to TRBJ2-5; TRBD2 matches at 9 bases. The CDR3 spans 14 residues. The J segment lost 4 bases and the V segment lost 5 bases, leaving 5 bases of the junction unmatched. Looked up from germline, CDR1 is LGHDT and CDR2 is YNNKEL (reference sequence). The CDR3 DNA reads TGTGCCAGCAGCTTGCTAGCGGGATCAGAGACCCAGTACTTC. Translating it yields CASSLLAGSETQYF.

This clone was picked up a small number of times. The rearrangement joins TRBV2 to TRBJ2-3, with 7 nucleotides matching TRBD2. Germline V gene sequence: CDR1 SNHLY, CDR2 FYNNEI. The CDR3 totals 15 residues. Germline trimming cut 2 bases from V and 2 bases from J; bases unmatched to any gene: 4. In nucleotides, the CDR3 is TGTGCCAGCAGTGAAATAAAGCGGGACACAGATACGCAGTATTTT. Its translation: CASSEIKRDTDTQYF.

The CDR3 region has the DNA TGTGCCAGCGGCAGGGGGTATGGCTACACCTTC. Its translation: CASGRGYGYTF. The genes are TRBV28 and TRBJ1-2; 7 bases map to TRBD1. This CDR3 is 11 amino acids long. Germline assignment: CDR1 MDHEN and CDR2 SYDVKM. V dropped 8 bases and J dropped 5; count of bases not matched to a gene: 2.

The J gene is TRBJ1-1, the V gene TRBV19, with TRBD1 matching 7 bases. The germline V gene has CDR1 LNHDA and CDR2 SQIVND (reference sequence). The CDR3 is made up of 15 amino acids. J gave up 0 bases and V 5 bases, and 6 bases lay outside the gene matches. CDR3 DNA sequence: TGTGCCAGTAGTCTAACGACAGGGATGAACACTGAAGCTTTCTTT. It translates to CASSLTTGMNTEAFF.

This chain connects TRBV19 to TRBJ2-5; 9 positions match TRBD1. The V segment lost 3 bases and the J segment 4 bases; nucleotides outside the gene matches: 6. This CDR3 spans 15 amino acids. The germline gives CDR1 LNHDA, CDR2 SQIVND (reference sequence). In DNA form, the CDR3 reads TGTGCCAGTAGTATTTTGACAGGGGGAGCAGAGACCCAGTACTTC. Amino acid sequence: CASSILTGGAETQYF.

This clone was seen a few times. This rearrangement joins TRBV28 to TRBJ1-5; the match to TRBD1 covers 9 bases. CDR3 length: 18 amino acids. Germline trimming cut 4 bases from V and 7 bases from J; bases unmatched to any gene: 17. Germline V lookup: CDR1 MDHEN, CDR2 SYDVKM. CDR3 sequence (DNA): TGTGCCAGCAGTTCCGGACAGGGGAGGTTCACTTCGGTGCAGCCCCAGCATTTT. Encoded protein: CASSSGQGRFTSVQPQHF.

This chain connects TRBV6-2 or TRBV6-3 to TRBJ2-1; 9 bases agree with TRBD1. Trimming cost V 2 bases and J 8 bases; bases outside gene matches: 10. Germline V gene lookup returns CDR1 MNHEY and CDR2 SVGEGT. CDR3 length: 16 residues. Here the CDR3 reads CASSYNLGQGTDEQFF. The CDR3 coding sequence is TGTGCCAGCAGTTACAATCTAGGACAGGGGACTGATGAGCAGTTCTTC.

The rearrangement uses TRBV28 and TRBJ1-2, with D tentatively TRBD1 (5 bases). Germline CDR1 and CDR2: MDHEN and SYDVKM. The CDR3 spans 14 residues. Trimming left V 8 bases short and J 4 bases short, with 17 bases between. The CDR3 DNA reads as TGTGCCAGCTCTACCGCCCAGGGTAGCTATGGCTACACCTTC. It codes for CASSTAQGSYGYTF.

This clone was counted once. The J gene is TRBJ2-1, the V gene TRBV3-1 (or the pseudogene TRBV3-2), with D unresolved. Germline lookup yields CDR1 LGHDT and CDR2 YNNKEL (reference sequence). The CDR3 is made up of 17 amino acids. Trimming shortened V by 0 bases and J by 0 bases, and 12 bases separated the two germline ends. The CDR3: CASSQDPFGSSYNEQFF. CDR3 nucleotides: TGTGCCAGCAGCCAAGATCCATTCGGTAGCTCCTACAATGAGCAGTTCTTC.

The genes are TRBV6-5 and TRBJ1-1, with D unclear. The CDR3 is 13 residues long. V gave up 2 bases and J gave up 4 bases, with 8 bases separating them. Germline loops: CDR1 MNHEY, CDR2 SVGAGI. CDR3 in amino acids: CASSYEAGTEAFF. In DNA form, the CDR3 reads TGTGCCAGCAGTTACGAGGCGGGCACTGAAGCTTTCTTT.

This chain links TRBV3-1 (or the pseudogene TRBV3-2) with TRBJ1-2; D gene unclear. Between the trimmed V and J ends, which lost 0 bases and 2 bases, there was a span of 13 bases. CDR1 and CDR2 from the germline V gene are LGHDT and YNNKEL (reference sequence). This CDR3 is 16 amino acids long. The CDR3 nucleotides read TGTGCCAGCAGCCAAGAATCCTTGCAGGCCAACTATGGCTACACCTTC. The encoded protein is CASSQESLQANYGYTF.

The chain recombines TRBV7-8 with TRBJ2-7; 8 nucleotides match TRBD1. The CDR3 runs 15 residues. Germline assignment: CDR1 SGHVS and CDR2 FQNEAQ. V dropped 0 bases and J dropped 3; count of bases not matched to a gene: 4. The DNA of the CDR3 is TGTGCCAGCAGCTTAGCACCGGACAGGGTCTACGAGCAGTACTTC. Amino acids: CASSLAPDRVYEQYF.

In its sample, this clone was seen once. V and J are TRBV5-1 and TRBJ1-2; 9 bases fit TRBD1. The CDR3 sequence is 15 residues long. CDR1 and CDR2 from the germline V gene are SGHRS and YFSETQ. The ends lost 3 bases at V and 2 bases at J; junction bases unmatched: 5. For the CDR3, the DNA is TGCGCCAGCAGCTCGCAGACAGGGGGGAACTATGGCTACACCTTC. Translated, it gives CASSSQTGGNYGYTF.

This chain connects TRBV4-3 to TRBJ1-2; maybe TRBD1 (5 bases). The germline CDR1 and CDR2 sequences are LGHNA and YSLEER. The CDR3 contains 14 residues. The germline V and J ends were trimmed by 4 bases and 6 bases, with 15 bases remaining between them. The CDR3 DNA is TGCGCCAGCAGCCTCCTCGGGGGGTCGGATGGCTACACCTTC. Amino acids: CASSLLGGSDGYTF.

V usage is TRBV24-1 and J usage is TRBJ2-6, with D possibly being TRBD1 (6 bases). Germline V gives CDR1 KGHDR, CDR2 SFDVKD. The CDR3 spans 16 residues. V lost 4 bases and J lost 0, with 9 bases in between. CDR3 amino acids: CATSDRGGSGANVLTF. Here the CDR3 DNA reads TGTGCCACCAGTGACAGGGGTGGCTCTGGGGCCAACGTCCTGACTTTC.

The rearrangement joins TRBV5-1 to TRBJ2-1; 9 bases match TRBD1. Trimming cost V 4 bases and J 15 bases; bases outside gene matches: 8. The germline V gene has CDR1 SGHRS and CDR2 YFSETQ. This CDR3 is 12 amino acids long. CDR3 DNA: TGCGCCAGCAGCGTGTGGGGACAGGGTCTGTTCTTC. Protein: CASSVWGQGLFF.

In this sample, this clone turned up a few times. This rearrangement joins TRBV6-4 to TRBJ2-1; 8 bases line up with TRBD2. With V trimmed by 5 bases and J by 9 bases, 6 bases remained unmatched. Looked up from germline, CDR1 is MRHNA and CDR2 is SNTAGT. There are 13 residues in the CDR3. The CDR3 bases are TGTGCCAGCAGTATTAGCGGGACGGGTGAGCAGTTCTTC. This translates into CASSISGTGEQFF.

The rearrangement uses TRBV6-5 and TRBJ2-7; 10 nucleotides match TRBD2. CDR1 MNHEY and CDR2 SVGAGI come from the germline V gene. V lost 0 bases, J lost 5 bases, and 4 bases stayed unmatched. The CDR3 spans 15 residues. The CDR3 loop reads CASSYSTSGIDEQYF. DNA for the CDR3: TGTGCCAGCAGTTACTCTACTAGCGGGATTGACGAGCAGTACTTC.

The chain joins TRBV27 to TRBJ2-6; tentative D call: TRBD2 (6 bases). The CDR3 is 17 residues long. Per the germline V gene, CDR1 is MNHEY and CDR2 is SMNVEV (reference sequence). V was pared by 6 bases and J by 0 bases, with 15 bases between. The CDR3 loop is CASRPGRTYSGANVLTF. CDR3 in DNA: TGTGCCAGCAGGCCTGGGAGGACTTACTCTGGGGCCAACGTCCTGACTTTC.

The V and J genes are TRBV28 and TRBJ1-2, with TRBD1 matching over 8 bases. The CDR3 is 14 residues long. J lost 4 bases, V lost 6 bases, and 7 bases had no gene match. The germline V gene encodes CDR1 MDHEN and CDR2 SYDVKM. The DNA of the CDR3 is TGTGCCAGCAGATTGGGACAGGCCGTCTATGGCTACACCTTC. It encodes CASRLGQAVYGYTF.

V and J are TRBV6-6 and TRBJ2-7; 9 bases map to TRBD2. The CDR3 is 12 amino acids. The germline CDR1 and CDR2 sequences are MNHNY and SVGAGI (reference sequence). Trimming removed 8 bases from V and 3 bases from J; junction bases left unmatched: 2. CDR3 coding DNA: TGTGCCAGCGAAGCGGGGGGCTACGAGCAGTACTTC. The encoded protein is CASEAGGYEQYF.

V is TRBV2 and J is TRBJ2-5; 8 nucleotides line up with TRBD1. CDR3 length equals 17 residues. Germline V gene lookup returns CDR1 SNHLY and CDR2 FYNNEI. V was pared by 3 bases and J by 5 bases, with 14 bases of the junction left unmatched. The CDR3 here is CASSDLPAGGDWETQYF. The CDR3 coding sequence is TGTGCCAGCAGTGACTTACCGGCAGGGGGCGACTGGGAGACCCAGTACTTC.

This clone was seen a single time. V usage is TRBV30 and J usage is TRBJ1-5, with D unclear. V lost 3 bases to trimming and J lost 7 bases, with 16 bases between them. Germline loops: CDR1 GTSNPN, CDR2 SVGIG (reference sequence). The CDR3 totals 14 residues. In DNA form, the CDR3 reads TGTGCCTGGAGACCCGGCGGGGTTGAGCAGCCCCAGCATTTT. The encoded protein is CAWRPGGVEQPQHF.

The J gene is TRBJ2-7, the V gene TRBV5-6; maybe TRBD2 (5 bases). CDR1 SGHDT and CDR2 YYEEEE come from the germline V gene. CDR3 length equals 16 residues. V was pared by 2 bases and J by 2 bases, with 17 bases between. The CDR3 spells CASSFFPLAATYEQYF. CDR3 coding DNA: TGTGCCAGCAGCTTTTTCCCCCTAGCTGCGACCTACGAGCAGTACTTC. The full variable domain, in which reference TRBV5-6 and TRBJ2-7 provide the parts outside the CDR3, is DAGVTQSPTHLIKTRGQQVTLRCSPKSGHDTVSWYQQALGQGPQFIFQYYEEEERQRGNFPDRFSGHQFPNYSSELNVNALLLGDSALYLCASSFFPLAATYEQYFGPGTRLTVT.

The CDR3 nucleotides read TGTGCCAGCAGCTTAGGACTCAAAAATGGCTACACCTTC. Amino acid sequence: CASSLGLKNGYTF. V is TRBV13 and J is TRBJ1-2; D is unclear. Germline CDR1 is PRHDT and CDR2 is FYEKMQ (reference sequence). Trimming removed 0 bases at V and 6 bases at J, with 8 bases between. This CDR3 has 13 residues.

This clone was counted a few times. This sequence joins TRBV2 and TRBJ1-6; 7 bases are shared with TRBD1. The V segment lost 6 bases and the J segment 4 bases; nucleotides outside the gene matches: 6. This CDR3 contains 15 residues. Germline V gene sequence: CDR1 SNHLY, CDR2 FYNNEI. The CDR3 nucleotides are TGTGCCAGCAGCGGACAGGTCGAATATAATTCACCCCTCCACTTT. Translating gives CASSGQVEYNSPLHF.

V and J are TRBV7-2 and TRBJ1-2; 7 bases are shared with TRBD1. V trimming: 5 bases; J trimming: 4 bases; junction bases outside the gene matches: 10. This CDR3 spans 15 amino acids. Germline V gives CDR1 SGHTA, CDR2 FQGNSA. The CDR3 is CASSDNDRVGYGYTF. CDR3 coding DNA: TGTGCCAGCAGCGACAATGACAGGGTTGGCTATGGCTACACCTTC.